The sequence of this T cell receptor (beta chain) was determined in a study of beta chain features in type 1 diabetes. Expressed TCRB transcripts were sequenced, since all the RNA that had been isolated was reverse transcribed. Profiling relied on immunoSEQ multiplex PCR, and the TCRdb table lists in-frame clones only, not all of them. The sample shows roughly 300,000 clones, roughly 8% of them seen only once. Germline V CDR1 and CDR2: SNHLY, FYNNEI. Trimming left V 4 bases short and J 5 bases short, with 5 bases between. The CDR3 spans 11 residues. This clone has just a few counts. Sequenced material: central memory CD4+ T cells from blood. V and J are TRBV2 and TRBJ1-2; no clear D. The TCR sequence derives from a woman between 18 and 29 years old in good health. The CDR3 loop is CASSVDYGYTF. In nucleotides, the CDR3 is TGTGCCAGCAGTGTTGATTATGGCTACACCTTC. The full variable domain, in which reference TRBV2 and TRBJ1-2 provide the parts outside the CDR3, is EPEVTQTPSHQVTQMGQEVILRCVPISNHLYFYWYRQILGQKVEFLVSFYNNEISEKSEIFDDQFSVERPDGSNFTLKIRSTKLEDSAMYFCASSVDYGYTFGSGTRLTVV.